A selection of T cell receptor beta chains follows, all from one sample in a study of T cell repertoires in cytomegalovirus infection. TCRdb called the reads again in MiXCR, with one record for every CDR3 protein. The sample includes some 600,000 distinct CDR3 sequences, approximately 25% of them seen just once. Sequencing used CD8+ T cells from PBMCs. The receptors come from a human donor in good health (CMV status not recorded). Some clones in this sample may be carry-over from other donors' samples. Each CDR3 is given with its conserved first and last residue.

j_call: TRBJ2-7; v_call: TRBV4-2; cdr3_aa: CASSFRLGRGNYEQYF
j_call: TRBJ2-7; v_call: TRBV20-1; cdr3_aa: CSARVEQGSYEQYF
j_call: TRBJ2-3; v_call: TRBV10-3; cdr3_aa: CAISDGGGAFDTQYF
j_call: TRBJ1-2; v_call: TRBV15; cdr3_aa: CATSRQTTGTGAEDGYTF
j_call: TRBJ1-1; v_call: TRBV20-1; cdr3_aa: CSAQRLTTEAFF
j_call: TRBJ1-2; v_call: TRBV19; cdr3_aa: CASSPGTGNLYGYTF
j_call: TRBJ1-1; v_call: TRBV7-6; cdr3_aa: CASTALGGANTEAFF
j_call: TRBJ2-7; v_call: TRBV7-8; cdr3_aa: CASSFRQGMYEQYF
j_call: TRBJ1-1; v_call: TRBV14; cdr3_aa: CASSQEMTGFEAFF
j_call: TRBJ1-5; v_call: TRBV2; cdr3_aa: CASSEKQSLGGPQHF
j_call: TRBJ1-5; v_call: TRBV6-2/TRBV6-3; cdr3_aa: CDSSGTGSNHPQHF
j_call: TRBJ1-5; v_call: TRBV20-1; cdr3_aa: CSARLQGESQPQHF
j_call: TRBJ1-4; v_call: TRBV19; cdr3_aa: CASSIGGWEKLFF
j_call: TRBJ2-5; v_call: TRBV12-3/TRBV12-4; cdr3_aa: CASSLLGGPEETQYF
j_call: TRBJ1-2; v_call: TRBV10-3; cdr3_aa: CAIRGGQGAPGGYTF
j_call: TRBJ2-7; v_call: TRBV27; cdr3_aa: CASSTLSGVSYEQYF
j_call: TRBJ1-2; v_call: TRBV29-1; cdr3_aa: CSVPEGAYGYTF
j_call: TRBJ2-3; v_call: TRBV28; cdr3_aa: CASSLDLAVDTQYF